The present T cell receptor (beta chain) was sequenced within a study of spatial heterogeneity in lung cancer. The CDR3 has 15 residues. Germline V gene lookup returns CDR1 SEHNR and CDR2 FQNEAQ (reference sequence). The germline V and J ends were trimmed by 1 base and 1 base, with 10 bases remaining between them. MiXCR was run by TCRdb on the 5' RACE reads, yielding one entry per CDR3 protein. There are under 150,000 distinct CDR3 sequences in the sample; roughly a tenth occur only once, and more than 20% lies in the top ten. The time point: blood at routine non-recurrence follow-up after resection.

This TCR derives from a female donor with early-stage non-small cell lung cancer. The chain carries TRBV7-9 and TRBJ1-1; D is perhaps TRBD1 (5 bases). Sequenced material: PBMCs, taken at follow-up. DNA of the CDR3: TGTGCCAGCAGCTTAGTCTCAGGGCCGAACACTGAAGCTTTCTTT. Residues: CASSLVSGPNTEAFF.